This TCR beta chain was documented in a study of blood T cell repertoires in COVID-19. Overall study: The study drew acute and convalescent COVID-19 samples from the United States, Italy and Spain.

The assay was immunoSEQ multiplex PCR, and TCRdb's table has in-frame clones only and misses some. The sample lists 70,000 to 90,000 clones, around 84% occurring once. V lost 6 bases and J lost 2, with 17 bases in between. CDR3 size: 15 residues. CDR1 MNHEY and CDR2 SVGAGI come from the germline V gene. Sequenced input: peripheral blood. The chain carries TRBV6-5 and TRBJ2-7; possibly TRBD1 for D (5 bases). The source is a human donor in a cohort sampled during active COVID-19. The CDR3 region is CASRSQMQGPYEQYF. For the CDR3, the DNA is TGTGCCAGCAGGAGCCAAATGCAGGGTCCCTACGAGCAGTACTTC.